Shown below are 21 T cell receptor beta chains from a single sample sequenced in a study of blood T cell repertoires in COVID-19. The assay was immunoSEQ multiplex PCR, and TCRdb's table has in-frame clones only and misses some. The repertoire holds about 140,000 clones, with about 83% as singletons. The sample comprised peripheral blood. These receptors were collected from a man aged 50 to 60 with acute or convalescent COVID-19.

The chain employs TRBV4-1 and TRBJ2-3; 11 bases line up with TRBD2. Germline V gene data show CDR1 as MGHRA and CDR2 as YSYEKL. CDR3 length equals 16 residues. J gave up 4 bases and V 2 bases, and 5 bases lay outside the gene matches. CDR3 sequence reads: CASSQTGTSGPDTQYF. As DNA, the CDR3 is TGCGCCAGCAGCCAAACCGGGACTAGCGGCCCAGATACGCAGTATTTT.

The rearrangement joins TRBV5-5 to TRBJ1-6; 7 bases map to TRBD1. The CDR3 runs 14 residues. V was pared by 2 bases and J by 15 bases, with 11 bases of the junction left unmatched. The germline V gene has CDR1 SGHKS and CDR2 YYEKEE (reference sequence). The CDR3: CASSFKDQGGDLHF. The DNA for the CDR3 is TGTGCCAGCAGCTTCAAGGACCAGGGGGGCGACCTCCACTTT.

This chain's CDR3 is CASSEVPLAGGHRTQYF. CDR3 DNA: TGCGCCAGCAGTGAAGTTCCGTTAGCGGGGGGGCATCGTACCCAGTACTTC. The rearrangement uses TRBV10-2 and TRBJ2-5, with 11 bases fitting TRBD2. This CDR3 comprises 17 residues. J lost 8 bases, V lost 3 bases, and 14 bases had no gene match. Germline CDR1 WSHSY, CDR2 SAAADI.

This chain connects TRBV25-1 to TRBJ1-2; 12 positions match TRBD1. The CDR3 extends over 15 amino acids. Per the germline V gene, CDR1 is MGHDK and CDR2 is SYGVNS. The ends lost 1 base at V and 8 bases at J; junction bases unmatched: 5. The CDR3 region has the DNA TGTGCCAGCAGTGAATCTGGGACAGGGGGCGGGGGCTACACCTTC. It translates to CASSESGTGGGGYTF.

The chain couples TRBV5-1 to TRBJ2-1; 7 bases line up with TRBD1. The J segment lost 5 bases and the V segment lost 4 bases, leaving 9 bases of the junction unmatched. The germline gives CDR1 SGHRS, CDR2 YFSETQ. CDR3 length: 15 residues. The CDR3 bases are TGCGCCAGCAGCGGGGGACAGAGTAACAACAATGAGCAGTTCTTC. Protein: CASSGGQSNNNEQFF. Combining the CDR3 with reference TRBV5-1 and TRBJ2-1 gives the whole variable domain KAGVTQTPRYLIKTRGQQVTLSCSPISGHRSVSWYQQTPGQGLQFLFEYFSETQRNKGNFPGRFSGRQFSNSRSEMNVSTLELGDSALYLCASSGGQSNNNEQFFGPGTRLTVL.

V gene TRBV5-4 combines with J gene TRBJ2-3, with TRBD1 matching over 10 bases. The CDR3 is made up of 15 amino acids. The germline V gene has CDR1 SGHNT and CDR2 YYREEE (reference sequence). The J segment lost 4 bases and the V segment lost 4 bases, leaving 6 bases of the junction unmatched. The CDR3 region is CASSPRTGGSDTQYF. The CDR3 nucleotides are TGTGCCAGCAGCCCAAGGACAGGGGGATCAGATACGCAGTATTTT.

This rearrangement joins TRBV9 to TRBJ1-1; D unclear. The CDR3 length is 15 residues. In germline, CDR1 is SGDLS, CDR2 YYNGEE. V was shortened by 4 bases and J by 1 base, with 14 bases between the two germline ends. The DNA of the CDR3 is TGTGCCAGCAGCCCCCCGAGTATACGGAACACTGAAGCTTTCTTT. Its protein is CASSPPSIRNTEAFF.

For the CDR3, the DNA is TGTGCCAGCAGCTTACTCGCGGGGGGCCCAGAGACCCAGTACTTC. Its protein product is CASSLLAGGPETQYF. V is TRBV7-8 and J is TRBJ2-5, with 8 bases that match TRBD2. Germline CDR1 and CDR2: SGHVS and FQNEAQ. The J segment lost 4 bases and the V segment lost 2 bases, leaving 6 bases of the junction unmatched. There are 15 residues in the CDR3. Full variable domain (remainder filled in from reference TRBV7-8 and TRBJ2-5): GAGVSQSPRYKVAKRGQDVALRCDPISGHVSLFWYQQALGQGPEFLTYFQNEAQLDKSGLPSDRFFAERPEGSVSTLKIQRTQQEDSAVYLCASSLLAGGPETQYFGPGTRLLVL.

The chain couples TRBV15 to TRBJ1-2, with 7 bases that match TRBD1. CDR3 length equals 15 residues. V trimming: 5 bases; J trimming: 0 bases; junction bases outside the gene matches: 6. Looked up from germline, CDR1 is LNHNV and CDR2 is YYDKDF (reference sequence). The DNA of the CDR3 is TGTGCCACCAGCTCTCGACAGGGTTCTAACTATGGCTACACCTTC. It translates to CATSSRQGSNYGYTF.

This sequence joins TRBV11-2 and TRBJ1-6, with a tentative D call TRBD1 (5 bases). Germline CDR1 SGHAT, CDR2 FQNNGV. The V end lost 6 bases, the J end lost 11 bases, and 17 bases lay between the germline ends. The CDR3 sequence is 14 residues long. The CDR3 region is CASRKTEKGTPLHF. Written as DNA, the CDR3 is TGTGCCAGCAGAAAGACAGAAAAAGGGACACCCCTCCACTTT.

The sample holds one count of this clone. The chain couples TRBV9 to TRBJ2-5; 9 bases are a match to TRBD2. The CDR3 extends over 15 amino acids. The germline gives CDR1 SGDLS, CDR2 YYNGEE. V shed 3 bases and J 5 bases; nucleotides not matched to a gene: 8. Here the CDR3 reads CASSENSGGGETQYF. DNA for the CDR3: TGTGCCAGCAGCGAGAATAGCGGGGGCGGGGAGACCCAGTACTTC.

J is TRBJ1-1 and V is TRBV12-3 or TRBV12-4, with unresolved D. This CDR3 spans 13 amino acids. The ends were cut back, 6 bases at V and 5 bases at J, with 13 bases in the middle. Written as DNA, the CDR3 is TGTGCCAGCAGCCACTACTCTTGGACTGAAGCTTTCTTT. As protein: CASSHYSWTEAFF.

Comments on this clone: The identical CDR3 is also encoded by other nucleotide sequences in the sample. J is TRBJ1-1 and V is TRBV2, with 7 bases matching TRBD1. CDR1 is SNHLY, CDR2 FYNNEI, per germline. With V trimmed by 5 bases and J by 4 bases, 7 bases remained unmatched. The CDR3 has 14 residues. The CDR3, as DNA: TGTGCCAGCAGTAAAAAAAACAGGGGCACTGAAGCTTTCTTT. It encodes CASSKKNRGTEAFF.

The chain employs TRBV30 and TRBJ1-1; no clear D. Looked up from germline, CDR1 is GTSNPN and CDR2 is SVGIG (reference sequence). CDR3 length equals 12 residues. V was cut by 2 bases and J by 2 bases, with 6 bases left in between. The CDR3 nucleotides are TGTGCCTGGAGTATCTTCAACACTGAAGCTTTCTTT. Translating gives CAWSIFNTEAFF.

J is TRBJ2-7 and V is TRBV21-1; the DNA was not compared with TRBD1, the D call given in the table. TRBV21-1 is a documented pseudogene. The CDR3 has 14 residues. This chain's CDR3 is CASSSPGQGNEQYV. CDR3 coding DNA: TGTGCCAGCAGCTCTCCGGGACAGGGGAACGAGCAGTACGTC.

The rearrangement joins TRBV10-2 to TRBJ2-2; 8 bases fit TRBD2. Germline CDR1 reads WSHSY; CDR2 reads SAAADI. The CDR3 sequence is 15 residues long. J was trimmed by 5 bases and V by 6 bases; bases with no gene match: 8. CDR3 loop: CASSFGGAGTGELFF. In DNA, the CDR3 is TGCGCCAGCAGCTTCGGGGGGGCGGGGACCGGGGAGCTGTTTTTT.

CDR3 in DNA: TGCGCCAGCAGCTTGTGGCAGGGTGAGATGAACACTGAAGCTTTCTTT. Translating gives CASSLWQGEMNTEAFF. The rearrangement uses TRBV5-1 and TRBJ1-1; weak D call: TRBD1 (5 bases). Per the germline V gene, CDR1 is SGHRS and CDR2 is YFSETQ. The CDR3 is 16 residues long. V lost 1 base to trimming and J lost 0 bases, with 13 bases between them.

The chain recombines TRBV6-5 with TRBJ1-6; 7 nucleotides agree with TRBD1. The trim removed 8 bases at V and 0 bases at J, leaving 4 bases unmatched. The CDR3 spans 15 residues. Germline loops: CDR1 MNHEY, CDR2 SVGAGI. The CDR3 nucleotides read TGTGCCAGCTGGGCAGGGGGCTCCTATAATTCACCCCTCCACTTT. Translating gives CASWAGGSYNSPLHF.

The chain carries TRBV11-2 and TRBJ2-3, with a weak D call TRBD1 (6 bases). Trimming removed 1 base at V and 3 bases at J, with 11 bases between. CDR3 length: 15 residues. From germline, CDR1 is SGHAT and CDR2 FQNNGV. CDR3 sequence (DNA): TGTGCCAGCAGCTTAGGAGGCAGGGGTACAGATACGCAGTATTTT. Translating gives CASSLGGRGTDTQYF.

This chain connects TRBV15 to TRBJ1-6; no firm D call. This CDR3 has 12 residues. Germline V gives CDR1 LNHNV, CDR2 YYDKDF (reference sequence). Trimming took off 5 bases at V and 7 bases at J, with 6 bases between the two ends. The CDR3 protein is CATSLGNSPLHF. DNA for the CDR3: TGTGCCACCAGCCTCGGGAATTCACCCCTCCACTTT.

J is TRBJ1-6 and V is TRBV12-3 or TRBV12-4; TRBD1 might be the D (5 bases). The CDR3 loop spans 13 amino acids. Trimming left V 10 bases short and J 8 bases short, with 15 bases between. CDR3 region: CATSRARYSPLHF. In nucleotides, the CDR3 is TGTGCCACCAGCAGGGCCCGATATTCACCCCTCCACTTT.